This T cell receptor (beta chain) emerged from a study of glioma-infiltrating T cells after dendritic cell vaccination. Germline-derived CDR1 and CDR2 are SNHLY and FYNNEI. The CDR3 extends over 13 amino acids. After removal of 9 bases from V and 4 bases from J, the junction contained 6 bases not matched to a gene. This sample's time point: after dendritic cell vaccination, including at tumor progression/relapse. TCRB CDR3 was amplified from 2 ug genomic DNA or less. Assay used: immunoSEQ multiplex PCR; TCRdb lists only in-frame clones, some missing. Of 75,000 to 95,000 clones listed, about 81% are singletons.

The sequence was obtained from a human donor with glioblastoma. V gene TRBV2 combines with J gene TRBJ2-1, with 7 bases fitting TRBD2. The sequences come from blood, collected after dendritic cell vaccination. The CDR3 DNA is TGTGCCAGTATCGCGGGGGAATACAATGAGCAGTTCTTC. Translating gives CASIAGEYNEQFF.